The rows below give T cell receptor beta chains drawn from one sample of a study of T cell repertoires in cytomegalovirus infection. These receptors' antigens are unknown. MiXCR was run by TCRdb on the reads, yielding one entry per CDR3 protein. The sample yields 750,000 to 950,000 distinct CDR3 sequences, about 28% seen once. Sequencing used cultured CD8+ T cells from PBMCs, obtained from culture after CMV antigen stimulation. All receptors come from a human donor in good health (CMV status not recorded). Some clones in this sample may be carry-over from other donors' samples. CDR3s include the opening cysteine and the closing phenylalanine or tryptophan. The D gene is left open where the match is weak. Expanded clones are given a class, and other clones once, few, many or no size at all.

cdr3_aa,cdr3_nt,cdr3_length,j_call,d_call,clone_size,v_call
CASSLSQGTEAFF,TGTGCCAGCAGCTTAAGCCAGGGGACTGAAGCTTTCTTT,13,TRBJ1-1,-,many,TRBV27
CASSQDTGTHAGELFF,TGTGCCAGCAGCCAAGATACAGGGACCCATGCCGGGGAGCTGTTTTTT,16,TRBJ2-2,-,few,TRBV14
CATSEGSGQFF,TGTGCCACCAGCGAGGGGAGCGGGCAGTTCTTC,11,TRBJ2-1,-,-,TRBV15
CASSFRHFYNEQFF,TGTGCCAGCAGCTTTAGACACTTCTACAATGAGCAGTTCTTC,14,TRBJ2-1,-,many,TRBV7-2
CASSSIETGTVKGYTF,TGTGCCAGCAGTTCTATAGAGACCGGGACAGTGAAAGGCTACACCTTC,16,TRBJ1-2,TRBD1,-,TRBV7-6
CASSPPGHRDWDEKLFF,TGTGCCAGCAGCCCACCGGGACACAGGGACTGGGATGAAAAACTGTTTTTT,17,TRBJ1-4,-,few,TRBV7-9
CSVEDRGGAIWVEAFF,TGCAGCGTTGAAGATAGGGGGGGCGCGATCTGGGTTGAAGCTTTCTTT,16,TRBJ1-1,-,many,TRBV29-1
CSARDNREGPNTEAFF,TGCAGTGCTAGAGATAACAGGGAGGGACCGAACACTGAAGCTTTCTTT,16,TRBJ1-1,-,-,TRBV20-1
CASTPFPRPDTDTQYF,TGTGCCAGCACCCCCTTCCCGCGGCCCGACACAGATACGCAGTATTTT,16,TRBJ2-3,-,few,TRBV6-5
CASSIGVGRSNNEQFF,TGTGCCAGTAGTATAGGAGTAGGGAGGAGCAACAATGAGCAGTTCTTC,16,TRBJ2-1,-,few,TRBV19
CASSDESDEQFF,TGTGCCAGCAGCGACGAGAGCGATGAGCAGTTCTTC,12,TRBJ2-1,-,-,TRBV7-9
CASSSGLAGDYNEQFF,TGTGCTAGCAGCTCCGGACTAGCGGGTGACTACAATGAGCAGTTCTTC,16,TRBJ2-1,TRBD2,many,TRBV7-7
CSARLTGFAFF,TGCAGTGCTAGATTGACAGGGTTCGCTTTCTTT,11,TRBJ1-1,TRBD1,-,TRBV20-1
CASGSTGALNTEAFF,TGTGCCAGCGGGAGCACAGGGGCGCTGAACACTGAAGCTTTCTTT,15,TRBJ1-1,TRBD1,few,TRBV6-2/TRBV6-3
CASSYDHRGRADTQYF,TGTGCCAGCAGTTACGATCACAGGGGGAGAGCAGATACGCAGTATTTT,16,TRBJ2-3,TRBD1,few,TRBV6-5
CASSFGTGVENEQFF,TGTGCCAGCAGCTTTGGGACAGGGGTAGAAAATGAGCAGTTCTTC,15,TRBJ2-1,TRBD1,few,TRBV5-4
CASSTPGEGTEAFF,TGTGCCAGCAGCACTCCTGGTGAGGGCACTGAAGCTTTCTTT,14,TRBJ1-1,-,-,TRBV7-6
CAKIQGSGELFF,TGTGCCAAAATACAGGGATCCGGGGAGCTGTTTTTT,12,TRBJ2-2,-,-,TRBV2
CASSRGTTPGNTIYF,TGTGCCAGCAGCCGCGGCACCACCCCTGGAAACACCATATATTTT,15,TRBJ1-3,-,-,TRBV7-2
CASGLVPGNRETQYF,TGTGCTAGTGGTTTGGTACCGGGAAACAGGGAGACCCAGTACTTC,15,TRBJ2-5,-,many,TRBV12-5
CASWGTSGALNEQFF,TGCGCCAGCTGGGGGACTAGTGGAGCTCTTAATGAGCAGTTCTTC,15,TRBJ2-1,TRBD2,few,TRBV10-2
CASSRPGATEAFF,TGTGCCAGTAGCAGGCCCGGGGCGACTGAAGCTTTCTTT,13,TRBJ1-1,-,few,TRBV19
CASSTTGTNEKLFF,TGTGCCAGCAGCACCACGGGGACTAATGAAAAACTGTTTTTT,14,TRBJ1-4,-,few,TRBV6-1
CASSLLAGGGYNEQFF,TGTGCCAGCAGCCTGCTTGCGGGGGGTGGCTACAATGAGCAGTTCTTC,16,TRBJ2-1,TRBD2,many,TRBV5-1
CASVVEGATDTQYF,TGTGCCAGCGTCGTTGAGGGGGCCACAGATACGCAGTATTTT,14,TRBJ2-3,TRBD1,-,TRBV2
CASSLGREGSTEAFF,TGTGCCAGCAGCTTAGGCCGCGAGGGGTCCACTGAAGCTTTCTTT,15,TRBJ1-1,-,-,TRBV13